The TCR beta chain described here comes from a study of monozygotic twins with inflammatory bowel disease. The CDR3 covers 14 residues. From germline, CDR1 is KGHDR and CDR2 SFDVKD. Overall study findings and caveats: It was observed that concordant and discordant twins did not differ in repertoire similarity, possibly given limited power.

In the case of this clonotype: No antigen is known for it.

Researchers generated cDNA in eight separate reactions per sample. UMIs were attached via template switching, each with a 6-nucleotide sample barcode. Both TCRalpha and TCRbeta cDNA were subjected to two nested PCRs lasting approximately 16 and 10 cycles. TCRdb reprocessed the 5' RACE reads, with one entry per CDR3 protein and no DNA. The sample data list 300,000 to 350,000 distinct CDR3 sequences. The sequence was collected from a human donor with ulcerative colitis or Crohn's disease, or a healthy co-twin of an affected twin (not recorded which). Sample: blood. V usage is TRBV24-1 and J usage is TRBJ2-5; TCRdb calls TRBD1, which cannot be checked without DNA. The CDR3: CATSDPGPRETQYF.